This T cell receptor beta chain was captured by sequencing in a study of cytomegalovirus exposure and HLA in healthy donors. Comment on this clone: Its antigen is undetermined.

Clones were read by immunoSEQ multiplex PCR, and TCRdb kept only the in-frame ones, dropping some. The sample has about 120,000 clones; nearly 90% are singletons. V lost 7 bases to trimming and J lost 5 bases, with 14 bases between them. The CDR3 runs to 14 residues. Germline CDR1 reads SNHLY; CDR2 reads FYNNEI. Study-level results: Three of the chains that were CMV-associated were confirmed in vitro to be specific for CMV antigens.

The rearrangement links TRBV2 to TRBJ2-2; TRBD1 might be the D (5 bases). The receptor was derived from a woman between 18 and 29 years old in good health and CMV-seronegative. Material: PBMCs. The CDR3 sequence is CASTPEQATGELFF. The CDR3 nucleotides are TGTGCCAGCACTCCGGAACAGGCGACCGGGGAGCTGTTTTTT.